Listed below are T cell receptor beta chains from one sample, sequenced in a study of T cells in Graves' hyperthyroidism and ophthalmopathy. TCRdb recomputed calls from the multiplex PCR reads with MiXCR, one row per CDR3 protein. This sample has some 300,000 distinct CDR3 sequences, with approximately 18% found just once. The sequenced sample was blood. These receptors all come from a man aged 50-59 years with Graves' ophthalmopathy. Each CDR3 is given with its conserved first and last residue. The D gene is left open where the match is weak. Some rows mark clone size as missing; the rest say once, few, many or name a class of expanded clone.

V	D	length	size	J	CDR3	DNA
TRBV7-8	TRBD2	19	few	TRBJ2-3	CASSHDSQGAGDSGDTQYF	TGTGCCAGCAGCCACGATTCCCAAGGCGCGGGAGATTCGGGAGATACGCAGTATTTT
TRBV10-2	.	13	.	TRBJ1-2	CASSPKPTEGYTF	TGCGCCAGCAGCCCCAAACCGACAGAAGGCTACACCTTC
TRBV6-4	TRBD2	16	few	TRBJ2-3	CASSDASGRATDTQYF	TGTGCCAGCAGTGACGCTAGCGGGAGGGCCACAGATACGCAGTATTTT
TRBV20-1	.	14	few	TRBJ2-1	CSASDYEGRDEQFF	TGCAGTGCTTCGGACTATGAGGGTAGAGATGAGCAGTTCTTC
TRBV20-1	.	14	many	TRBJ2-7	CSARDAQGGDEQYF	TGCAGTGCTAGAGATGCACAGGGAGGAGACGAGCAGTACTTC
TRBV7-9	TRBD1	15	few	TRBJ1-3	CASSSTGFSGNTIYF	TGTGCCAGCAGCTCGACAGGGTTCTCTGGAAACACCATATATTTT
TRBV9	TRBD1	15	.	TRBJ2-3	CASSVRDRSTDTQYF	TGTGCCAGCAGCGTTCGGGACAGGAGCACAGATACGCAGTATTTT
TRBV28	.	13	many	TRBJ1-2	CASRKDSLYGYTF	TGTGCCAGCAGGAAGGACAGCCTATATGGCTACACCTTC
TRBV27	.	16	many	TRBJ2-7	CASSFMGPGGLYEQYF	TGTGCCAGCAGTTTCATGGGGCCAGGGGGGTTGTACGAGCAGTACTTC
TRBV20-1	.	13	many	TRBJ2-2	CSARHTNTGELFF	TGCAGTGCTAGACACACGAACACCGGGGAGCTGTTTTTT
TRBV10-1	TRBD1	14	.	TRBJ2-1	CASNLDRVHSEQFF	TGCGCCAGCAACCTGGACAGGGTCCACAGTGAGCAGTTCTTC
TRBV20-1	.	14	.	TRBJ2-5	CSANSPGSQETQYF	TGCAGTGCAAATTCGCCGGGATCACAAGAGACCCAGTACTTC
TRBV20-1	TRBD2	16	few	TRBJ2-5	CSARGGLAGVRETQYF	TGCAGTGCTAGAGGAGGACTAGCGGGGGTCCGGGAGACCCAGTACTTC
TRBV28	.	16	many	TRBJ2-1	CASSLVASSSYNEQFF	TGTGCCAGCAGTTTAGTAGCGTCAAGCTCCTACAATGAGCAGTTCTTC
TRBV24-1	.	16	few	TRBJ2-1	CATSDPAGSSYNEQFF	TGTGCCACCAGTGACCCCGCGGGGAGCTCCTACAATGAGCAGTTCTTC
TRBV2	.	13	many	TRBJ1-1	CASSASGNTEAFF	TGTGCCAGCAGTGCAAGTGGGAACACTGAAGCTTTCTTT
TRBV11-2	TRBD1	16	many	TRBJ1-3	CASSPVDRGLLNTIYF	TGTGCCAGCAGCCCTGTGGACAGGGGGCTACTAAACACCATATATTTT
TRBV12-3/TRBV12-4	.	13	many	TRBJ2-1	CASSGPRGNEQFF	TGTGCCAGCAGCGGGCCGAGAGGGAATGAGCAGTTCTTC
TRBV6-2/TRBV6-3	TRBD1	14	few	TRBJ2-5	CASSYGTALETQYF	TGTGCCAGCAGTTATGGGACAGCTCTCGAGACCCAGTACTTC
TRBV28	.	15	many	TRBJ2-7	CASSSLQGLGYEQYF	TGTGCCAGCAGCTCCCTACAGGGATTAGGTTACGAGCAGTACTTC
TRBV29-1	.	11	.	TRBJ2-1	CSVERGNGQFF	TGCAGCGTTGAAAGGGGAAATGGGCAGTTCTTC
TRBV6-1	.	13	few	TRBJ2-7	CASSQVRGLEQYF	TGTGCCAGCAGTCAGGTGAGAGGGCTCGAGCAGTACTTC
TRBV6-1	.	11	.	TRBJ1-1	CASNDNTEAFF	TGTGCCAGCAACGACAACACTGAAGCTTTCTTT
TRBV6-5	.	16	few	TRBJ2-5	CASSYSAVVGRETQYF	TGTGCCAGCAGTTACTCAGCGGTCGTGGGGCGAGAGACCCAGTACTTC
TRBV30	.	10	many	TRBJ2-7	CACHVHEQYF	TGTGCCTGCCATGTCCACGAGCAGTACTTC
TRBV5-1	TRBD2	16	few	TRBJ2-7	CASSLASSGGRAEQYF	TGCGCCAGCAGCTTGGCCTCCTCGGGCGGGAGGGCCGAGCAGTACTTC
TRBV20-1	TRBD2	14	.	TRBJ2-1	CSARSGRGDNEQFF	TGCAGTGCTAGAAGCGGGAGGGGAGACAATGAGCAGTTCTTC
TRBV6-6	TRBD1	16	.	TRBJ2-7	CASSYGGQGGTYEQYF	TGTGCCAGCAGTTACGGGGGACAGGGGGGCACCTACGAGCAGTACTTC
TRBV5-1	.	14	.	TRBJ1-3	CASRIEESGNTIYF	TGCGCCAGCAGGATAGAGGAATCTGGAAACACCATATATTTT
TRBV18	TRBD1	15	.	TRBJ1-2	CASSLGQGLRGGYTF	TGTGCCAGCTCACTAGGACAGGGGTTACGTGGGGGCTACACCTTC
TRBV3-1	.	16	few	TRBJ1-3	CASSQDAGLSGNTIYF	TGTGCCAGCAGCCAAGATGCGGGGCTATCGGGAAACACCATATATTTT
TRBV28	TRBD1	16	few	TRBJ2-6	CASSDRGGSGANVLTF	TGTGCCAGCAGCGACAGGGGGGGCTCTGGGGCCAACGTCCTGACTTTC
TRBV18	TRBD1	16	many	TRBJ1-2	CASSPPQSGQRYGYTF	TGTGCCAGCTCACCACCTCAATCGGGACAGCGCTATGGCTACACCTTC
TRBV20-1	.	12	many	TRBJ1-5	CSVKGGNQPQHF	TGCAGTGTAAAAGGGGGCAATCAGCCCCAGCATTTT
TRBV7-6	TRBD2	17	.	TRBJ2-5	CASNWGGGLEDQETQYF	TGTGCCAGCAATTGGGGTGGGGGACTAGAAGATCAAGAGACCCAGTACTTC
TRBV7-3	.	15	many	TRBJ2-5	CASSRTGLQWETQYF	TGTGCCAGCAGCCGCACCGGGTTGCAATGGGAGACCCAGTACTTC
TRBV20-1	TRBD1	14	.	TRBJ1-6	CSAKTGAGNSPLHF	TGCAGTGCTAAAACAGGGGCCGGGAATTCACCCCTCCACTTT
TRBV4-1	TRBD2	14	.	TRBJ2-7	CASSPPGRDYEQYF	TGCGCCAGCAGCCCCCCGGGGAGGGACTACGAGCAGTACTTC
TRBV7-2	.	14	many	TRBJ1-1	CASSHTGGGTEAFF	TGTGCCAGCAGCCATACGGGGGGCGGCACTGAAGCTTTCTTT
TRBV28	.	16	.	TRBJ1-5	CASSSGTSAVGQPQHF	TGTGCCAGCAGCTCCGGGACTTCCGCGGTCGGTCAGCCCCAGCATTTT